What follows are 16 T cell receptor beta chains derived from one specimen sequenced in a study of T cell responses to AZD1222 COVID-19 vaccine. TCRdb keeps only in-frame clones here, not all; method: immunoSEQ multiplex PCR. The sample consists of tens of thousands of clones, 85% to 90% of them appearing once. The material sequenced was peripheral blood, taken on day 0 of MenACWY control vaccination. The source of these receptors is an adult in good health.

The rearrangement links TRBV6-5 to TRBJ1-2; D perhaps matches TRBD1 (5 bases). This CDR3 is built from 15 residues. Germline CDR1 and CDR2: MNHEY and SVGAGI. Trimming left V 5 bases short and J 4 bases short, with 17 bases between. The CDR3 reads CASSIKQDMIYGYTF. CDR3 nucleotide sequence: TGTGCCAGCAGTATAAAACAGGACATGATCTATGGCTACACCTTC.

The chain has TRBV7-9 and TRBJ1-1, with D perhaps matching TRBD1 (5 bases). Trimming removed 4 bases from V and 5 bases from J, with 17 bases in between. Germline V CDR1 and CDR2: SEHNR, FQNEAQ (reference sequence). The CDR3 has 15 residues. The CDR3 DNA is TGTGCCAGCAGCTACGAGGTGGGGGTTCTTACTGAAGCTTTCTTT. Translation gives CASSYEVGVLTEAFF.

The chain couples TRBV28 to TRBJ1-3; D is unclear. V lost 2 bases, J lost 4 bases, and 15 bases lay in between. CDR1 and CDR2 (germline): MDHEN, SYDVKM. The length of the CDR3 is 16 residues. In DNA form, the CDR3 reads TGTGCCAGCAGTTTAATCCCGACGGCTGTCGGAAACACCATATATTTT. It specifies CASSLIPTAVGNTIYF. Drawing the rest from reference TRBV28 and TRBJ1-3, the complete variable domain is DVKVTQSSRYLVKRTGEKVFLECVQDMDHENMFWYRQDPGLGLRLIYFSYDVKMKEKGDIPEGYSVSREKKERFSLILESASTNQTSMYLCASSLIPTAVGNTIYFGEGSWLTVV.

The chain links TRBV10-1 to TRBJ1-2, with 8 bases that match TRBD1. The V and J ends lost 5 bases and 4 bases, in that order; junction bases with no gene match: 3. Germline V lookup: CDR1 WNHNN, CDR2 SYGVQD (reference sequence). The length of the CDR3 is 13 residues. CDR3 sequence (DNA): TGCGCCAGCAGTCCGGACAGGGTCTATGGCTACACCTTC. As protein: CASSPDRVYGYTF.

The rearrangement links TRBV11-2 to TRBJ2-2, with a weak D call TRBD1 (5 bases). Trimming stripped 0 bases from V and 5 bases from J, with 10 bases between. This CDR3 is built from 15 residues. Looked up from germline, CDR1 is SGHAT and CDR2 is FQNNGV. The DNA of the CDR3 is TGTGCCAGCAGCTTAGATCCAGGGTGGACCGGGGAGCTGTTTTTT. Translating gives CASSLDPGWTGELFF.

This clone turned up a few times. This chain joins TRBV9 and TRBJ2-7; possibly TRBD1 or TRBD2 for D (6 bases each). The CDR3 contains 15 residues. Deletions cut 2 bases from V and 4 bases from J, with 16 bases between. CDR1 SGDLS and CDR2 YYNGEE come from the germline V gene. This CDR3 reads CASSVAPGGQYEQYF. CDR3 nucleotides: TGTGCCAGCAGCGTCGCGCCTGGGGGGCAATACGAGCAGTACTTC.

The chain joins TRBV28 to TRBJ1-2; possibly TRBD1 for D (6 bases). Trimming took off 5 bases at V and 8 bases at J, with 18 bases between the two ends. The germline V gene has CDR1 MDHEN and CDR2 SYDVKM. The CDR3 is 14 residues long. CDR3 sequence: CASSGGLTHGGYTF. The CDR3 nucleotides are TGTGCCAGCAGTGGGGGCCTAACCCACGGGGGCTACACCTTC.

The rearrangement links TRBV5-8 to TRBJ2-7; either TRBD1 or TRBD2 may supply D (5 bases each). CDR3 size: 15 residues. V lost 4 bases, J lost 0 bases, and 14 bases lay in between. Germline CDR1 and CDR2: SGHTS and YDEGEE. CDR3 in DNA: TGTGCCAGCAGCGCACGGGACCGTTACTCCTACGAGCAGTACTTC. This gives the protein CASSARDRYSYEQYF.

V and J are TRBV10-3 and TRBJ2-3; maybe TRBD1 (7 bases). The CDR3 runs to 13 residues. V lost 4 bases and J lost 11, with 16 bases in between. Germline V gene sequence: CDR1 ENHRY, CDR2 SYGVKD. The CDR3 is CAISGTGGDLQYF. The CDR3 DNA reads TGTGCCATCAGTGGGACAGGAGGGGACCTGCAGTATTTT.

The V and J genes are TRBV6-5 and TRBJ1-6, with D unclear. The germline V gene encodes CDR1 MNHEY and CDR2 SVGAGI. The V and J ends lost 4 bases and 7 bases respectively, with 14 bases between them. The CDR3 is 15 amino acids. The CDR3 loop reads CASSSPREGNSPLHF. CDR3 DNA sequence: TGTGCCAGCAGTTCCCCAAGGGAAGGGAATTCACCCCTCCACTTT.

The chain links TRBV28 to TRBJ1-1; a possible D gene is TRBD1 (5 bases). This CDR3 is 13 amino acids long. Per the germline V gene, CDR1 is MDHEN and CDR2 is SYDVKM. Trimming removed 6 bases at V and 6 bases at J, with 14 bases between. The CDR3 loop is CASRRGASAEAFF. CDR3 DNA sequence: TGTGCCAGCAGGAGAGGGGCCAGCGCTGAAGCTTTCTTT.

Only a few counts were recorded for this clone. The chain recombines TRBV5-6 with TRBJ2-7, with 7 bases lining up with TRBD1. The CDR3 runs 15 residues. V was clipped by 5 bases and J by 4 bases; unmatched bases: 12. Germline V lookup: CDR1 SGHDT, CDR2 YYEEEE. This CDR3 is CASSSVDREAYEQYF. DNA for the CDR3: TGTGCCAGCAGTTCAGTCGACAGGGAAGCTTACGAGCAGTACTTC.

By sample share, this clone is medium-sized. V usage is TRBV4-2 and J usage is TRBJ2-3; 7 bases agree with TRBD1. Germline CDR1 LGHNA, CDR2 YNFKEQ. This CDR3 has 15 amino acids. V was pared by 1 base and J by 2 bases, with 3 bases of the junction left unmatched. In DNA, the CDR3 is TGTGCCAGCAGCCAAGGGACAGGAGACACAGATACGCAGTATTTT. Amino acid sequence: CASSQGTGDTDTQYF.

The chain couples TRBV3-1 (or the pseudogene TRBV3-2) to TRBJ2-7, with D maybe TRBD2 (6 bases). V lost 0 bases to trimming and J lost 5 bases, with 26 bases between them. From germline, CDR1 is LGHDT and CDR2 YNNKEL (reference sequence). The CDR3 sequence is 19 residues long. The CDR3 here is CASSQDDFLYRTKYDEQYF. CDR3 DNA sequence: TGTGCCAGCAGCCAAGACGATTTTTTATACAGGACTAAATACGACGAGCAGTACTTC.

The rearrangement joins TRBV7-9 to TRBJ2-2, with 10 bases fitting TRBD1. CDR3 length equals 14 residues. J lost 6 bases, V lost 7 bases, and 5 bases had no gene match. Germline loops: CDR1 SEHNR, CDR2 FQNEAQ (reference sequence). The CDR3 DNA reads TGTGCCAGCACCAGACAGGGGGCGGCCGGGGAGCTGTTTTTT. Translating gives CASTRQGAAGELFF.

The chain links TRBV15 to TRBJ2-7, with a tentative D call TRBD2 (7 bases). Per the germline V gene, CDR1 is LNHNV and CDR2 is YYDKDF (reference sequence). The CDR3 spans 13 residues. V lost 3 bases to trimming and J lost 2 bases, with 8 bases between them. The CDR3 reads CATSSGGPYEQYF. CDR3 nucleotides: TGTGCCACCAGCAGCGGGGGGCCCTACGAGCAGTACTTC.